A single TCR beta chain is shown here with its context. These data originate in a study of control samples from healthy donors and cancer patients. Method: immunoSEQ multiplex PCR; TCRdb's copy keeps in-frame clones and lacks some. The sample holds about 130,000 clones; approximately 90% are singletons and the top ten take just over 8.5%. V lost 3 bases and J lost 5, with 10 bases in between. This CDR3 contains 13 residues. Germline V gene lookup returns CDR1 KGHSH and CDR2 LQKENI. The source material was blood. The chain couples TRBV18 to TRBJ1-1, with D tentatively TRBD1 (6 bases). The receptor comes from a man between 18 and 35 years old in good health. The CDR3 sequence is CASSPRGGTEAFF. The DNA of the CDR3 is TGTGCCAGCTCACCCAGGGGCGGGACTGAAGCTTTCTTT.